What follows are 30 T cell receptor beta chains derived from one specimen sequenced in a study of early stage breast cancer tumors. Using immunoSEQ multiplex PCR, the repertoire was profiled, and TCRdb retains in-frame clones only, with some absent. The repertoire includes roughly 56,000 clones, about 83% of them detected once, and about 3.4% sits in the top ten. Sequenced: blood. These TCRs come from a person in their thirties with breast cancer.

The CDR3 protein is CASNPQPGTEAFF. In DNA form, the CDR3 reads TGTGCCAGCAATCCCCAGCCGGGGACTGAAGCTTTCTTT. The J gene is TRBJ1-1, the V gene TRBV11-2; D gene uncertain. Trimming shortened V by 7 bases and J by 5 bases, and 14 bases separated the two germline ends. Germline CDR1 reads SGHAT; CDR2 reads FQNNGV. The CDR3 is 13 amino acids.

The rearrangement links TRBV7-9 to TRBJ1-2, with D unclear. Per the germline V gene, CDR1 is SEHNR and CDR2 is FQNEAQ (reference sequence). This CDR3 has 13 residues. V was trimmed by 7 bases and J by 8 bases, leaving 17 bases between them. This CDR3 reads CASTTTPDGGYTF. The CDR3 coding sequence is TGTGCCAGCACCACGACCCCCGACGGAGGCTACACCTTC.

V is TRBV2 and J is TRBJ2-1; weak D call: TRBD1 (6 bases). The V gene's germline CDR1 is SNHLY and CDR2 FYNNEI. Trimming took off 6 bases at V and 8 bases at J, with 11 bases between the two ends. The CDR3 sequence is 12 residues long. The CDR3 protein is CASRLNRDEQFF. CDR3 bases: TGTGCCAGCAGACTGAACAGGGATGAGCAGTTCTTC.

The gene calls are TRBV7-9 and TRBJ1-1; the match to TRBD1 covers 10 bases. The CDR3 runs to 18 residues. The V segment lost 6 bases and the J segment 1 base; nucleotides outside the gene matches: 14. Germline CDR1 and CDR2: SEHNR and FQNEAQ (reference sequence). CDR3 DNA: TGTGCCAGCAGACAACTACACCGGGACAGGGGAGGGAACACTGAAGCTTTCTTT. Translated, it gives CASRQLHRDRGGNTEAFF.

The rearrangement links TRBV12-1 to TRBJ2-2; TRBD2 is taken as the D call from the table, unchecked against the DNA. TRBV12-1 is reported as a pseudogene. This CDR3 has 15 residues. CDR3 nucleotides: TGTGCCAGCAGCTTAGCGGGAGGGCACACCGGGGAGCTGTTTTTT. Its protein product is CASSLAGGHTGELFF.

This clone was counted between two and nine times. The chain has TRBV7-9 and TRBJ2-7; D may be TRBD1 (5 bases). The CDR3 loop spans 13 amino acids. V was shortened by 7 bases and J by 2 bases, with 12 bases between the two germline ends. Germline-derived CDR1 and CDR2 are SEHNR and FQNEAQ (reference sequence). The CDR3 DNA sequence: TGTGCCAGCATTGGACACGGACCCTACGAGCAGTACTTC. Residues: CASIGHGPYEQYF. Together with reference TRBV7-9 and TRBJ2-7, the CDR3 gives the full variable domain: DTGVSQNPRHKITKRGQNVTFRCDPISEHNRLYWYRQTLGQGPEFLTYFQNEAQLEKSRLLSDRFSAERPKGSFSTLEIQRTEQGDSAMYLCASIGHGPYEQYFGPGTRLTVT.

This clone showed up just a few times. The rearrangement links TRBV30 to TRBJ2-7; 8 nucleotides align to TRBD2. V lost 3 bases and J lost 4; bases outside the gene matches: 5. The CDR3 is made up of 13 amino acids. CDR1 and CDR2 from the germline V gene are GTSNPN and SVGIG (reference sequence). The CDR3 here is CAWRGLAGYEQYF. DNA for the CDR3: TGTGCCTGGAGAGGCCTAGCGGGTTACGAGCAGTACTTC.

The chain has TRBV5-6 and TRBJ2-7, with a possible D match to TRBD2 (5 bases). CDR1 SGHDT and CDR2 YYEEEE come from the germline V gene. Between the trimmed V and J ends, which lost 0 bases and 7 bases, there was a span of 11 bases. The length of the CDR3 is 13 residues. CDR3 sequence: CASSLGGLREQYF. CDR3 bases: TGTGCCAGCAGCTTGGGCGGGTTGAGGGAGCAGTACTTC.

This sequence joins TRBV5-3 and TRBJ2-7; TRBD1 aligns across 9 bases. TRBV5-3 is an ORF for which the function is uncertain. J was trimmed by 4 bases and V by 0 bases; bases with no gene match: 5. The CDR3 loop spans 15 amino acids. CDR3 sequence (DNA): TGTGCCAGAAGCTTGGGGACAGGGGAAGCTTACGAGCAGTACTTC. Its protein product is CARSLGTGEAYEQYF.

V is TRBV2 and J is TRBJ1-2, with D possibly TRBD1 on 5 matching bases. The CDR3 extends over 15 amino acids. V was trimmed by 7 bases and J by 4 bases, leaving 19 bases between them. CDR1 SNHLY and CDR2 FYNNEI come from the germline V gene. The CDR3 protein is CASTPLVGGGYGYTF. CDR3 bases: TGTGCCAGCACCCCTTTGGTTGGGGGGGGCTATGGCTACACCTTC.

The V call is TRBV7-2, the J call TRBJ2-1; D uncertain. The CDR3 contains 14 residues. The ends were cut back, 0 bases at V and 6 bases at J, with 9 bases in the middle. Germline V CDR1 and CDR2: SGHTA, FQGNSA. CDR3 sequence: CASSLAQATNEQFF. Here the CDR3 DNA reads TGTGCCAGCAGCTTAGCCCAGGCTACCAATGAGCAGTTCTTC.

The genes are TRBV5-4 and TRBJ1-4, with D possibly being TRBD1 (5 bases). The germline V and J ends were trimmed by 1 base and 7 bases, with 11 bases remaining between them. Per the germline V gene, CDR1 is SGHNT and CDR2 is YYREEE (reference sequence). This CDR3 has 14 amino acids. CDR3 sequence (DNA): TGTGCCAGCAGCTTGTCGACAGATTCTGAAAAACTGTTTTTT. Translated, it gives CASSLSTDSEKLFF.

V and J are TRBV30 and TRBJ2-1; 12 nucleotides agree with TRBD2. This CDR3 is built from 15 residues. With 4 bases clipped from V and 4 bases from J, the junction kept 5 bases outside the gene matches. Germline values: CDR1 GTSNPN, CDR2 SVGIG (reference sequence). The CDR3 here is CAWTRLAGEYNEQFF. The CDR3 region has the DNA TGTGCCTGGACCCGACTAGCGGGAGAATACAATGAGCAGTTCTTC.

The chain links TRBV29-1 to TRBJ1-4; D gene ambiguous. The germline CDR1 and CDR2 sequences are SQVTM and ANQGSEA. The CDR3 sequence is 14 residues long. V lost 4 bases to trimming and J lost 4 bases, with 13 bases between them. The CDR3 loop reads CSVAIGLGNEKLFF. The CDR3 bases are TGCAGCGTTGCGATCGGGTTAGGTAATGAAAAACTGTTTTTT.

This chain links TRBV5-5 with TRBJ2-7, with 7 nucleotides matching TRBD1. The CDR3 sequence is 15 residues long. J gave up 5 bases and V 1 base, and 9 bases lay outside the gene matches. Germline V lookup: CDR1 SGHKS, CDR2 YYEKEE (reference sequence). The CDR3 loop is CASSLYAAGGNEQYF. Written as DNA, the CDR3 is TGTGCCAGCAGCTTGTACGCGGCAGGGGGAAACGAGCAGTACTTC.

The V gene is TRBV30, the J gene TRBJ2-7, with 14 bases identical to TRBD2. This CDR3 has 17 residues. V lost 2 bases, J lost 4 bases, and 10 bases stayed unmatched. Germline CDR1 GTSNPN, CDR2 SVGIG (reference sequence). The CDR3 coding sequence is TGTGCCTGGAGTCGTGCCGGGACTAGCGGGAGACAATACGAGCAGTACTTC. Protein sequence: CAWSRAGTSGRQYEQYF.

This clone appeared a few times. Here the CDR3 DNA reads TGTGCCATCAGTGAGTCGTCCAGCGGACCTTTCGGTACAGATACGCAGTATTTT. Protein product: CAISESSSGPFGTDTQYF. The chain carries TRBV10-3 and TRBJ2-3; maybe TRBD2 (5 bases). CDR1 and CDR2 (germline): ENHRY, SYGVKD. There are 18 residues in the CDR3. Trimming cost V 0 bases and J 3 bases, with 19 bases left between them.

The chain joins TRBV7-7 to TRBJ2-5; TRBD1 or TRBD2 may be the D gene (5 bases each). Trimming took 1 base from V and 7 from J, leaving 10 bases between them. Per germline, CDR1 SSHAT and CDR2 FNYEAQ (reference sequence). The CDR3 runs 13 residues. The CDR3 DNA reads TGTGCCAGCAGCTTAGATGACAGCGGGACCCAGTACTTC. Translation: CASSLDDSGTQYF.

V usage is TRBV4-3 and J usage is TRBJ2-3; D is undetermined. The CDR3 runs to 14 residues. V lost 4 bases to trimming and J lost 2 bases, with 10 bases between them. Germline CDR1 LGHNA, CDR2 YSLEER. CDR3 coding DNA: TGCGCCAGCAGCCGAGGCGGCTCCACAGATACGCAGTATTTT. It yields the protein CASSRGGSTDTQYF.

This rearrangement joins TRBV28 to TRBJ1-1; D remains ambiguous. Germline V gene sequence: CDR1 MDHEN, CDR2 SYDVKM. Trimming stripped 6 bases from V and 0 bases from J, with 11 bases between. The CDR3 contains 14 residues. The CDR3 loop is CASRAGDMNTEAFF. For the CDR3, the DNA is TGTGCCAGCAGAGCGGGAGACATGAACACTGAAGCTTTCTTT.

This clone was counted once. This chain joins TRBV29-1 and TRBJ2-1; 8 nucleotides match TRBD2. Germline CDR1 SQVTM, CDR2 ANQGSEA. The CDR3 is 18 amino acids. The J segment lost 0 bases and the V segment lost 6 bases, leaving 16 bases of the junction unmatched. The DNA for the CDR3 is TGCAGCGTCGTGGGGGCTGAGGGCGGGAGGACCTCCTACAATGAGCAGTTCTTC. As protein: CSVVGAEGGRTSYNEQFF.

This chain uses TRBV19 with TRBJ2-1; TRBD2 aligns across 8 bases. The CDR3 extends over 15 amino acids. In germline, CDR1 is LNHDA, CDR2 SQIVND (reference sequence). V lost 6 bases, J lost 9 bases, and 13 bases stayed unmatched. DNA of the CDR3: TGTGCCAGTAGGAGGGTGACTAGCGATATGGGTGAGCAGTTCTTC. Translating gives CASRRVTSDMGEQFF.

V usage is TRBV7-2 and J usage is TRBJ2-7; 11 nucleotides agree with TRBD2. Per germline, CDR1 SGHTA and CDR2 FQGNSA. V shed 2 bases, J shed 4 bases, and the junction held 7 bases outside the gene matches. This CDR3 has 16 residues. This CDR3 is CASSLIIAGGPYEQYF. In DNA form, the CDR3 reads TGTGCCAGCAGCTTAATAATAGCGGGAGGGCCTTACGAGCAGTACTTC. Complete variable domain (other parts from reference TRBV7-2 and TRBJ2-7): GAGVSQSPSNKVTEKGKDVELRCDPISGHTALYWYRQSLGQGLEFLIYFQGNSAPDKSGLPSDRFSAERTGGSVSTLTIQRTQQEDSAVYLCASSLIIAGGPYEQYFGPGTRLTVT.

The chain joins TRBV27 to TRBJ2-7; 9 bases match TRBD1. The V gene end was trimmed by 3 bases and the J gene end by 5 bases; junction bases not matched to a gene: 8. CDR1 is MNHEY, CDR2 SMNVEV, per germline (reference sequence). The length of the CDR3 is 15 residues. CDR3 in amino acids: CASSFSGQGVHEQYF. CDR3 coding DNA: TGTGCCAGCAGTTTCTCGGGACAGGGAGTCCACGAGCAGTACTTC.

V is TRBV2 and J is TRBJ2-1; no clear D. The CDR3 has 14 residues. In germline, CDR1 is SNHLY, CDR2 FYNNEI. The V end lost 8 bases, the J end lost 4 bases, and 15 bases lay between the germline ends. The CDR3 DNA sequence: TGTGCCAGCGCCTTGAGGTTCGGATACAATGAGCAGTTCTTC. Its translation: CASALRFGYNEQFF.

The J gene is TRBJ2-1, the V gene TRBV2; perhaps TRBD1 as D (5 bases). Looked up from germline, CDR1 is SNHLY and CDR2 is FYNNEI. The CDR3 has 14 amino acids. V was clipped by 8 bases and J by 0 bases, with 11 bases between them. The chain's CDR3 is CASGARDSYNEQFF. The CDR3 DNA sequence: TGTGCCAGCGGGGCTAGAGACTCCTACAATGAGCAGTTCTTC.

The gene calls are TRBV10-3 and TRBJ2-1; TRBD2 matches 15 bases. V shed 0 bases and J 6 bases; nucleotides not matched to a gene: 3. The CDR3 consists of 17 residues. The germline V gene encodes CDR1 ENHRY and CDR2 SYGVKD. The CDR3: CAISESRGLAGGNEQFF. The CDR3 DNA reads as TGTGCCATCAGTGAGTCCAGGGGACTAGCGGGAGGCAATGAGCAGTTCTTC.

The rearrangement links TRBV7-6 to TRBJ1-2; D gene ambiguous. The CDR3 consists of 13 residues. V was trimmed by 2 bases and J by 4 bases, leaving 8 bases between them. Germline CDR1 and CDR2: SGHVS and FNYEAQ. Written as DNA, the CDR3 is TGTGCCAGCAGCTTAAAGGGAGGCTATGGCTACACCTTC. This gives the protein CASSLKGGYGYTF.

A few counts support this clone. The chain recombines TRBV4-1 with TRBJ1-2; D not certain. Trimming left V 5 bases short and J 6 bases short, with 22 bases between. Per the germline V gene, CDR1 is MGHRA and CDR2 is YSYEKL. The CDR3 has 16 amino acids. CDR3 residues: CASSDFKGTLLNGYTF. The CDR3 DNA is TGCGCCAGCAGCGACTTCAAGGGAACCCTACTTAATGGCTACACCTTC.

This CDR3 is CASSLGLSTDTQYF. The CDR3 DNA follows: TGTGCCAGCAGCTTGGGACTCAGCACAGATACGCAGTATTTT. The J gene is TRBJ2-3, the V gene TRBV5-4; D remains ambiguous. V lost 0 bases and J 0 bases, leaving 5 bases between the germline ends. Germline CDR1 is SGHNT and CDR2 is YYREEE (reference sequence). The CDR3 has 14 amino acids.